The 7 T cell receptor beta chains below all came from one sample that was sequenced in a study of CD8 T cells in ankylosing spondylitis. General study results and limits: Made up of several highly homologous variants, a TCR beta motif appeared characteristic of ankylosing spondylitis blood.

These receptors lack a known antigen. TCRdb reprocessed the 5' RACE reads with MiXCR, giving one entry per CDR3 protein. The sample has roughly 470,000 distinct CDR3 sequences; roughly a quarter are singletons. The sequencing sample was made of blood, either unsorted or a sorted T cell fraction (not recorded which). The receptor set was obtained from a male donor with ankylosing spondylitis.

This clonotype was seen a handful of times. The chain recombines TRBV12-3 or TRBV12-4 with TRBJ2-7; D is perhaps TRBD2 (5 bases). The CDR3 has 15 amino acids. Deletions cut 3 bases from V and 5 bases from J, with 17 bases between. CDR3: CASSFGLAPRNEQYV. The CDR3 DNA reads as TGTGCCAGCAGTTTCGGGCTAGCCCCACGGAACGAGCAGTACGTC.

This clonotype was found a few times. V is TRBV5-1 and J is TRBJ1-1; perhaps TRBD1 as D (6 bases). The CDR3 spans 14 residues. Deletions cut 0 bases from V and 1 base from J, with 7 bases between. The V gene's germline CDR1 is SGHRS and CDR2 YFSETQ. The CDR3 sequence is CASSLEGQNTEAFF. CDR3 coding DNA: TGCGCCAGCAGCTTGGAGGGACAGAACACTGAAGCTTTCTTT.

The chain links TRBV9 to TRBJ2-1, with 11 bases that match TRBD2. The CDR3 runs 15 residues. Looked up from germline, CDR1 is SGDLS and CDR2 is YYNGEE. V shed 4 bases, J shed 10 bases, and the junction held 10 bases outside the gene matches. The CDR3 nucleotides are TGTGCCAGCAGCCATCTAGCGGGAGGCCTAGGGGAGCAGTTCTTC. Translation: CASSHLAGGLGEQFF. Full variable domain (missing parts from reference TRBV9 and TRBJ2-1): DSGVTQTPKHLITATGQRVTLRCSPRSGDLSVYWYQQSLDQGLQFLIQYYNGEERAKGNILERFSAQQFPDLHSELNLSSLELGDSALYFCASSHLAGGLGEQFFGPGTRLTVL.

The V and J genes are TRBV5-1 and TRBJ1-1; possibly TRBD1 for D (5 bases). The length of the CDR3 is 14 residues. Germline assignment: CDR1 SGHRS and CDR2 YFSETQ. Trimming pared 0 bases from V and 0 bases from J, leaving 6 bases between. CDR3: CASSLGQMNTEAFF. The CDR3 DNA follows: TGCGCCAGCAGCTTGGGACAGATGAACACTGAAGCTTTCTTT.

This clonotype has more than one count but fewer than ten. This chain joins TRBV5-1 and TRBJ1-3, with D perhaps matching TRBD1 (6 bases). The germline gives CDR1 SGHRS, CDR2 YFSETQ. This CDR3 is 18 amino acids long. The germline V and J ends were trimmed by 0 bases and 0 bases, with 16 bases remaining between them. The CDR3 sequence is CASSLAGGTPASGNTIYF. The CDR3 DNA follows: TGCGCCAGCAGCTTGGCCGGGGGGACACCAGCCTCTGGAAACACCATATATTTT.

The CDR3 reads CSASSGGGSNQPQHF. The CDR3 region has the DNA TGCAGTGCTAGCTCGGGCGGGGGTAGCAATCAGCCCCAGCATTTT. The V and J genes are TRBV20-1 and TRBJ1-5; tentatively, D is TRBD1 (5 bases). Germline CDR1 reads DFQATT; CDR2 reads SNEGSKA (reference sequence). The CDR3 totals 15 residues. V was trimmed by 3 bases and J by 0 bases, leaving 12 bases between them.

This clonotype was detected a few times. Written as DNA, the CDR3 is TGTGCCAGCAGTTTAGCGCGAGGTCTGAGCGGGGAGCTGTTTTTT. Protein sequence: CASSLARGLSGELFF. The chain combines TRBV12-3 or TRBV12-4 with TRBJ2-2; D uncertain. The CDR3 has 15 residues. Trimming took off 0 bases at V and 7 bases at J, with 12 bases between the two ends.